This T cell receptor (beta chain) was documented in a study of blood T cells in healthy people across ages. A second PCR, run for about 6 to 11 cycles, used a sample-barcoded 5' primer plus a J-beta primer mix. TCRdb reprocessed the 5' RACE reads via MiXCR and lists one record per CDR3 protein. The table lists hundreds of thousands of distinct CDR3 sequences, around 48% of them singletons. CDR3 length: 15 amino acids. Looked up from germline, CDR1 is SQVTM and CDR2 is ANQGSEA. The V gene lost 1 base and the J gene lost 0 bases, with 10 bases spanning the gap. This clonotype was counted only a few times.

The TCR sequence derives from a man aged 30 to 39 in good health. The sample consisted of blood. V is TRBV29-1 and J is TRBJ2-1, with D possibly being TRBD1 (5 bases). The CDR3 spells CSVEVPGHSYNEQFF. CDR3 nucleotide sequence: TGCAGCGTTGAAGTTCCAGGACACTCCTACAATGAGCAGTTCTTC.